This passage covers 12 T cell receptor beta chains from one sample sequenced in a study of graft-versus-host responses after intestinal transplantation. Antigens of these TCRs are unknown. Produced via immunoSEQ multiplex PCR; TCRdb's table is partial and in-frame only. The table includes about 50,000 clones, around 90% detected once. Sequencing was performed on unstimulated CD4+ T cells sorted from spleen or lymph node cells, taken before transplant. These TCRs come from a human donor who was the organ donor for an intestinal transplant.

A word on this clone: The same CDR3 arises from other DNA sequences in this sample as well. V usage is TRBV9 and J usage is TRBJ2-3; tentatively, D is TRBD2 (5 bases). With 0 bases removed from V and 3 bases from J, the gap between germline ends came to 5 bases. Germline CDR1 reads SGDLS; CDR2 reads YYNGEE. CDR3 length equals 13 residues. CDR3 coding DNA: TGTGCCAGCAGCGTAGGAGGGACAGATACGCAGTATTTT. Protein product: CASSVGGTDTQYF.

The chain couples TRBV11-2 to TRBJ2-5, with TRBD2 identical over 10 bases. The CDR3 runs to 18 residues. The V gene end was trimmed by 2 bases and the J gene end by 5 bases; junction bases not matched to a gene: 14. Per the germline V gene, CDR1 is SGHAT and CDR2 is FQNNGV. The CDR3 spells CASSLFLFLGTSEETQYF. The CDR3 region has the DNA TGTGCCAGCAGCTTATTCTTGTTTCTAGGGACTAGCGAGGAGACCCAGTACTTC.

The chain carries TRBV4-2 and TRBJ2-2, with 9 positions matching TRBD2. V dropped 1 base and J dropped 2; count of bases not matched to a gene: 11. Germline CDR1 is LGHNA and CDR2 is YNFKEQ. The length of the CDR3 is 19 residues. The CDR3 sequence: CASSQVQPSGEFNTGELFF. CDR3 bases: TGTGCCAGCAGCCAAGTTCAGCCTAGCGGGGAGTTTAACACCGGGGAGCTGTTTTTT.

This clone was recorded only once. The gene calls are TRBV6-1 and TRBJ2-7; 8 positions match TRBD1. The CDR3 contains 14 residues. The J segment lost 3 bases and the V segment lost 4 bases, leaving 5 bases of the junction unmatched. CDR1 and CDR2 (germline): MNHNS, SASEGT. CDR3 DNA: TGTGCCAGCAGTGGCCGGGACAGGTACTACGAGCAGTACTTC. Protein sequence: CASSGRDRYYEQYF.

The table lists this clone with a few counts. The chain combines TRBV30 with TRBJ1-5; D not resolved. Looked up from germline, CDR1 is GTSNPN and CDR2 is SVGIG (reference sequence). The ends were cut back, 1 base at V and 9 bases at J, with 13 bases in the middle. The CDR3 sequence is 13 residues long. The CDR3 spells CAWSDSGYRPQHF. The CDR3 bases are TGTGCCTGGAGTGATTCGGGTTATAGGCCCCAGCATTTT. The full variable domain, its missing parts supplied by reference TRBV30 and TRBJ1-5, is SQTIHQWPATLVQPVGSPLSLECTVEGTSNPNLYWYRQAAGRGLQLLFYSVGIGQISSEVPQNLSASRPQDRQFILSSKKLLLSDSGFYLCAWSDSGYRPQHFGDGTRLSIL.

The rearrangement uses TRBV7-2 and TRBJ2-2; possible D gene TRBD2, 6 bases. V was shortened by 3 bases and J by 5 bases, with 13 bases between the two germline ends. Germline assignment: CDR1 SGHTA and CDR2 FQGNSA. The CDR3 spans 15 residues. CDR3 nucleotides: TGTGCCAGCAGCTTGTTCTGGGGGGATACCGGGGAGCTGTTTTTT. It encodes CASSLFWGDTGELFF.

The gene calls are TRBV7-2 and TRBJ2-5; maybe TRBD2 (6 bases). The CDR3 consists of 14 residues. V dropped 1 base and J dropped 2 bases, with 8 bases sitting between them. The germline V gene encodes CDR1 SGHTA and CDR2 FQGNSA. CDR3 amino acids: CASSLVAAQETQYF. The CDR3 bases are TGTGCCAGCAGCTTAGTAGCGGCACAAGAGACCCAGTACTTC.

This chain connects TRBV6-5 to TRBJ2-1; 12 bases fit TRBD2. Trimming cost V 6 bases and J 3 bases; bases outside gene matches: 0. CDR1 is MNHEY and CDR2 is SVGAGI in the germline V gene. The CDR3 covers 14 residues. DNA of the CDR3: TGTGCCAGCAGACTAGCGGGAGGCTACAATGAGCAGTTCTTC. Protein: CASRLAGGYNEQFF.

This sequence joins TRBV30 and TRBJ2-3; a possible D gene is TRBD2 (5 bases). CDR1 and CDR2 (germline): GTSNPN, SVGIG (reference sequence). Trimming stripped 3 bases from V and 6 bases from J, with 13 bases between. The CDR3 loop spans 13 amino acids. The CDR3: CAWSRRRRDTQYF. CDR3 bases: TGTGCCTGGAGCCGCCGCCGGAGGGATACGCAGTATTTT.

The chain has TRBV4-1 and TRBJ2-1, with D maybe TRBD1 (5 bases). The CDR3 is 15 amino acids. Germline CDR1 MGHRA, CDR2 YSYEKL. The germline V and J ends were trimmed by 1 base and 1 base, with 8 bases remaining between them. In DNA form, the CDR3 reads TGCGCCAGCAGCCAAGGACAGCAGTCCTACAATGAGCAGTTCTTC. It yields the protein CASSQGQQSYNEQFF.

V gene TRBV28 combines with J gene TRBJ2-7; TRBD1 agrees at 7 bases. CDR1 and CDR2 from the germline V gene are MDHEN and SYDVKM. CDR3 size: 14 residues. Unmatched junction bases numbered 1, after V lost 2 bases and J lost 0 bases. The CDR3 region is CASSLGDSSYEQYF. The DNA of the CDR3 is TGTGCCAGCAGTTTAGGGGACAGCTCCTACGAGCAGTACTTC.

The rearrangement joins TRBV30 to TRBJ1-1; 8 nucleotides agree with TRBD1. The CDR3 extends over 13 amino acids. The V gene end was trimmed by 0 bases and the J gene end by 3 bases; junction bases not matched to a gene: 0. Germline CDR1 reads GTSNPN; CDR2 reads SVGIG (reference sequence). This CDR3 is CAWSVDRDTEAFF. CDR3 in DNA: TGTGCCTGGAGTGTGGACAGGGACACTGAAGCTTTCTTT. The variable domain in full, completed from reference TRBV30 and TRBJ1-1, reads SQTIHQWPATLVQPVGSPLSLECTVEGTSNPNLYWYRQAAGRGLQLLFYSVGIGQISSEVPQNLSASRPQDRQFILSSKKLLLSDSGFYLCAWSVDRDTEAFFGQGTRLTVV.